The clone carrying this T cell receptor beta chain was found a few times. J was trimmed by 3 bases and V by 4 bases; bases with no gene match: 7. Germline V lookup: CDR1 LGHNA, CDR2 YNFKEQ. The CDR3 has 16 residues. The sample originates from a study of T-cell reconstitution after alpha-beta-depleted transplantation in children. A library of TCRbeta sequences, prepared with unique molecular identifiers, was generated. MiXCR was run by TCRdb on the PCR reads, yielding one entry per CDR3 protein. Here the sample spans 700,000 or so distinct CDR3 sequences, roughly 13% being singletons. Source: PBMCs, taken before TCRalphabeta/CD19-depleted stem cell transplant. This TCR was recovered from a girl under 10 years old with congenital amegakaryocytic thrombocytopenia, due to receive a stem cell transplant. This chain joins TRBV4-2 and TRBJ2-3, with TRBD2 identical over 10 bases. The CDR3 nucleotides are TGTGCCAGCAGCCCCGGGGAGCGGGAGGGGACAGATACGCAGTATTTT. Translation gives CASSPGEREGTDTQYF.